This TCR beta chain derives from a study of monozygotic twins with inflammatory bowel disease. Remarks on this clonotype: Antigen unknown.

The CDR3 is 13 amino acids. Per germline, CDR1 MDHEN and CDR2 SYDVKM. Staff drew a roughly 2.5 ml blood sample from each donor. Notes on the study in general: Similarity of repertoires did not differ between concordant and discordant twins, possibly from limited power.

Addition of UMIs with a 6-nucleotide sample barcode was achieved by template switching. TCRdb reanalyzed the 5' RACE reads, giving one entry per CDR3 protein sequence and no DNA. The sample table includes some 170,000 distinct CDR3 sequences. V usage is TRBV28 and J usage is TRBJ2-7; TCRdb returns TRBD1, unconfirmable since there is no DNA. This TCR was recovered from a human donor with ulcerative colitis or Crohn's disease, or a healthy co-twin of an affected twin (not recorded which). The sample taken for sequencing was blood. CDR3 region: CASGGVISYEQYF. Combining the CDR3 with reference TRBV28 and TRBJ2-7 gives the whole variable domain DVKVTQSSRYLVKRTGEKVFLECVQDMDHENMFWYRQDPGLGLRLIYFSYDVKMKEKGDIPEGYSVSREKKERFSLILESASTNQTSMYLCASGGVISYEQYFGPGTRLTVT.